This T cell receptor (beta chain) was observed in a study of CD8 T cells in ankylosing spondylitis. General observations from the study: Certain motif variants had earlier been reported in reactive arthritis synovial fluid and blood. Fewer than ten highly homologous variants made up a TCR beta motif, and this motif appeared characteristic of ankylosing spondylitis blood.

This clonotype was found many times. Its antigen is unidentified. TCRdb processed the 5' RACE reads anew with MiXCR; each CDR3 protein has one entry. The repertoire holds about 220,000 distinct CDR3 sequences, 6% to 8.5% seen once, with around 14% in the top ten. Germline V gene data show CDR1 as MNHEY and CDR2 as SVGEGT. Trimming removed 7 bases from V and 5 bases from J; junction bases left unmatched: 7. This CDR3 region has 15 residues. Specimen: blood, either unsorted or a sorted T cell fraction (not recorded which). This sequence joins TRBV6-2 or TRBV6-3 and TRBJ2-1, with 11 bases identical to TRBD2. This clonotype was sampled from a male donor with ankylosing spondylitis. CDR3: CASKPLAGGHNEQFF. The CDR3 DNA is TGTGCCAGCAAACCCCTAGCGGGGGGCCACAATGAGCAGTTCTTC.